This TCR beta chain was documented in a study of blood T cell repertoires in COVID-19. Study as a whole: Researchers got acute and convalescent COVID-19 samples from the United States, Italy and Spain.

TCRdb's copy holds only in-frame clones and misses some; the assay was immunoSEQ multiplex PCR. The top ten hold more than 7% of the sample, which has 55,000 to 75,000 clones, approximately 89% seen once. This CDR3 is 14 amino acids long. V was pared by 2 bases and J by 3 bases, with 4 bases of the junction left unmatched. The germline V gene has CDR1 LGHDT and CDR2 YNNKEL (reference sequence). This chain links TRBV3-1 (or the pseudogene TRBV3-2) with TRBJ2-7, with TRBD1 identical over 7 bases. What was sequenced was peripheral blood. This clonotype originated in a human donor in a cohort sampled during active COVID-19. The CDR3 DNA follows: TGTGCCAGCAGCCAACGACAGGGAGTCTACGAGCAGTACTTC. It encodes CASSQRQGVYEQYF.